The clone carrying this T cell receptor (beta chain) has a handful of counts. The antigen remains undetermined. The data are from a study of shared clonotypes between healthy human individuals. Using immunoSEQ multiplex PCR, the repertoire was profiled, and TCRdb retains in-frame clones only, with some absent. There are about 1.1 million clones in the sample; approximately 80% occur only once, and roughly 0.82% lies in the top ten. The study's findings and limits: At large depth, rarefaction still showed sorted-subset sequencing to be incomplete.

Germline assignment: CDR1 MDHEN and CDR2 SYDVKM. V was pared by 7 bases and J by 2 bases, with 12 bases of the junction left unmatched. The CDR3 extends over 16 amino acids. This receptor was identified in a man aged 18 to 29 in good health. Some clones in this sample may be carry-over from other donors' samples. The rearrangement joins TRBV28 to TRBJ2-7, with 9 positions matching TRBD1. Sequenced sample: memory CD4+ T cells from PBMCs. Subset given: CD45RA-negative fraction. CDR3: CASTINIRTGAYEQYF. In nucleotides, the CDR3 is TGTGCCAGCACCATAAATATTAGGACAGGGGCCTACGAGCAGTACTTC.